This TCR beta chain came from a study of shared clonotypes between healthy human individuals. Overall study findings and caveats: The sharing of 4% to 5.5% of naive CD4 clonotypes was seen across a handful of donors. When compared with the clonotypes that were shared by all four sorted-subset donors, the non-shared clonotypes turned out to have lower generation probabilities.

The germline gives CDR1 SGHAT, CDR2 FQNNGV. This CDR3 is 17 amino acids long. Trimming pared 2 bases from V and 0 bases from J, leaving 14 bases between. Comment on this clone: Its antigen is not known.

Several immunoSEQ plates received, in even portions, the genomic DNA of each subset. Original processing notes: ImmunoSEQ junction-only sequences lacked quality scores, so their filtering differed. The repertoire was sequenced with immunoSEQ multiplex PCR; TCRdb's copy has only in-frame clones and lacks some. D and trimming were read from the DNA, whereas the V and J calls and clone size are those reported in that table. This sample has around 330,000 clones, with roughly 70% found just once. The specimen sequenced was memory CD4+ T cells sorted from blood. Regarding subset: CD45RA-negative fraction. The chain has TRBV11-2 and TRBJ2-4; D is perhaps TRBD2 (6 bases). The source of this sequence is a man aged 25 to 40 in good health. CDR3 DNA: TGTGCCAGCAGCTTATTAGGGCACGGGGGAGCCAAAAACATTCAGTACTTC. This encodes CASSLLGHGGAKNIQYF.